One T cell receptor (beta chain) is described in this entry. The CDR3 runs 15 residues. CDR1 and CDR2 from the germline V gene are SQVTM and ANQGSEA. With 3 bases removed from V and 0 bases from J, the gap between germline ends came to 9 bases. Some clones are missing from TCRdb's copy, which holds only in-frame ones; the method was immunoSEQ multiplex PCR. The repertoire has some 74,000 clones, 75% to 90% of them found once; the top ten carry 0.41%. The data are from a study of technical replicates of blood from a handful of donors. This sequence originates from a human donor in good health. V is TRBV29-1 and J is TRBJ2-6; weak D call: TRBD2 (6 bases). The sequencing input was T cells isolated from PBMCs. The CDR3 reads CSVELGGSGANVLTF. CDR3 nucleotides: TGCAGCGTTGAGCTGGGGGGCTCTGGGGCCAACGTCCTGACTTTC.